This passage covers 4 T cell receptor beta chains from one sample sequenced in a study of blood T cell repertoires in COVID-19. Assay used: immunoSEQ multiplex PCR; TCRdb lists only in-frame clones, some missing. The table includes about 87,000 clones, roughly 80% detected once. The sequencing sample was made of peripheral blood. These receptors all stem from a woman aged 80 or over with active or convalescent COVID-19.

This clone was found a few times. The genes are TRBV7-2 and TRBJ2-7; D is perhaps TRBD2 (5 bases). V lost 2 bases and J lost 0, with 11 bases in between. The CDR3 spans 15 residues. Germline loops: CDR1 SGHTA, CDR2 FQGNSA. This chain's CDR3 is CASSLSSGSSYEQYF. CDR3 coding DNA: TGTGCCAGCAGCTTAAGCAGCGGCAGCTCCTACGAGCAGTACTTC.

The rearrangement links TRBV6-5 to TRBJ2-2; tentatively, D is TRBD1 (6 bases). Germline CDR1 MNHEY, CDR2 SVGAGI. The CDR3 is made up of 13 amino acids. V was shortened by 6 bases and J by 6 bases, with 11 bases between the two germline ends. The CDR3 region is CASSRNRAGELFF. CDR3 sequence (DNA): TGTGCCAGCAGCCGGAACAGGGCCGGGGAGCTGTTTTTT.

This clone has more than one count but fewer than ten. The J gene is TRBJ1-5, the V gene TRBV6-5; 8 bases map to TRBD1. Unmatched junction bases numbered 3, after V lost 6 bases and J lost 2 bases. CDR1 and CDR2 from the germline V gene are MNHEY and SVGAGI. The CDR3 is made up of 14 amino acids. CDR3 region: CASSTTGGNQPQHF. The DNA of the CDR3 is TGTGCCAGCAGCACGACAGGGGGCAATCAGCCCCAGCATTTT.

The chain is built from TRBV28 and TRBJ1-1, with no clear D. Trimming cost V 5 bases and J 3 bases, with 4 bases left between them. Germline assignment: CDR1 MDHEN and CDR2 SYDVKM. The CDR3 covers 11 residues. CDR3 region: CASSLYTEAFF. CDR3 DNA: TGTGCCAGCAGTCTTTACACTGAAGCTTTCTTT.